One and the same sample provided the 5 T cell receptor beta chains below, sequenced in a study of memory CD4+ T cells and cytomegalovirus serostatus. Sequencing was performed with immunoSEQ multiplex PCR; in TCRdb, only in-frame clones are kept and a portion is missing. The sample lists about 67,000 clones, roughly 76% occurring once. Single viable CD3+CD4+CD8-CD45RO+ cells were sorted as the memory CD4+ T cells. The sequenced sample consisted of memory CD4+ T cells from blood. The source of these receptors is an adult in good health and CMV-seropositive.

This clone has just a few counts. V and J are TRBV4-1 and TRBJ1-2; possible D gene TRBD1, 6 bases. Germline loops: CDR1 MGHRA, CDR2 YSYEKL. The CDR3 sequence is 16 residues long. Trimming took off 0 bases at V and 6 bases at J, with 17 bases between the two ends. The CDR3 DNA is TGCGCCAGCAGCCAAGAGATATCAGGGGTCCTAGATGGCTACACCTTC. Protein product: CASSQEISGVLDGYTF.

J is TRBJ2-7 and V is TRBV11-2, with TRBD1 matching over 7 bases. The junction had 15 bases not matched to a gene; V was cut back by 5 bases and J by 2 bases. The CDR3 sequence is 17 residues long. Germline CDR1 SGHAT, CDR2 FQNNGV. The CDR3 loop is CASSQPTAGGSTYEQYF. As DNA, the CDR3 is TGTGCCAGCAGCCAACCGACCGCAGGGGGTAGTACCTACGAGCAGTACTTC.

This chain connects TRBV4-2 to TRBJ1-6, with D perhaps TRBD1 (6 bases). This CDR3 has 16 amino acids. Per germline, CDR1 LGHNA and CDR2 YNFKEQ. V was cut by 1 base and J by 9 bases, with 16 bases left in between. Here the CDR3 reads CASSQATTGTSSPLHF. CDR3 nucleotide sequence: TGTGCCAGCAGCCAAGCCACCACAGGGACAAGTTCACCCCTCCACTTT.

The chain uses TRBV10-3 and TRBJ1-1; 9 positions match TRBD1. The V and J ends lost 8 bases and 1 base, in that order; junction bases with no gene match: 5. There are 14 residues in the CDR3. Per the germline V gene, CDR1 is ENHRY and CDR2 is SYGVKD. In DNA form, the CDR3 reads TGTGCCATCGCCTTGGACAGGGGGAACACTGAAGCTTTCTTT. Protein sequence: CAIALDRGNTEAFF.

V is TRBV7-8 and J is TRBJ2-3; D is perhaps TRBD1 or TRBD2 (5 bases each). Looked up from germline, CDR1 is SGHVS and CDR2 is FQNEAQ. This CDR3 has 16 amino acids. Trimming took off 5 bases at V and 1 base at J, with 16 bases between the two ends. The CDR3 is CASSPTAMGGTDTQYF. The CDR3 nucleotides read TGTGCCAGCAGCCCTACCGCGATGGGGGGCACAGATACGCAGTATTTT.